This T cell receptor beta chain stems from a study of early T cells in non-severe SARS-CoV-2 infection. As for the study in general: Sequencing used unsorted whole-blood bulk RNA, so chains lack pairing.

Each cDNA molecule carried a unique molecular identifier. In TCRdb, the 5' RACE reads were re-called with MiXCR into one record per CDR3 protein. The sample records approximately 76,000 distinct CDR3 sequences, 11% being singletons. Notes on this clonotype: Its specificity is unknown. One end of the junction is discordant with germline, which a read error may explain.

Study observations and caveats: In VDJdb matching, anti-spike CD8 responses were favored while private and CD4 specificities went missing.

The CDR3 totals 13 residues. The source of this sequence is an adult who was a healthcare worker with PCR-confirmed SARS-CoV-2 infection or an uninfected control (not recorded which). The material sequenced was whole blood. The chain combines TRBV12-3 or TRBV12-4 with TRBJ2-5; the D is unclear. The CDR3 region is CASRLGPWETQYF. CDR3 nucleotide sequence: TGTGCCAGCAGATTAGGACCTTGGGAGACCCAGTACTTC.